This T cell receptor (beta chain) stems from a study of sequential checkpoint blockade in melanoma. Study context: First-line arms were nivolumab then ipilimumab, or the reverse, randomized 1:1.

The table lists this clone with a few counts. Treatment reported: randomized to nivolumab then ipilimumab (arm A) or the reverse (arm B). None of the patients previously received DNA-damaging chemotherapy. PBMC sorting kept live CD3+CD8+ cells without CD19 or CD56. This CDR3 region has 14 residues. Germline V gene lookup returns CDR1 SEHNR and CDR2 FQNEAQ (reference sequence). V lost 4 bases, J lost 6 bases, and 12 bases lay in between. TCRdb keeps only in-frame clones here, not all; method: immunoSEQ multiplex PCR. The sample consists of 17,000 or so clones, more than 60% of them appearing once. The chain combines TRBV7-9 with TRBJ1-4; D call uncertain. This receptor was identified in a human donor with melanoma. Here the sequenced sample was CD8+ T cells sorted from blood (inferred from file names), taken from a patient given nivolumab and ipilimumab in sequence. The CDR3 DNA reads as TGTGCCAGCAGCTCGGGTGGTGTGTATGAAAAACTGTTTTTT. Translated: CASSSGGVYEKLFF.